This is a list of T cell receptor beta chains from one sample in a study of cytomegalovirus exposure and HLA in healthy donors. The method was immunoSEQ multiplex PCR; TCRdb's version includes in-frame clones alone and lacks a portion of them. The sample has 100,000 or so clones, about 80% seen once. Sequencing was performed on PBMCs. The receptors come from a man aged 30 to 45 in good health and CMV-seropositive. Both conserved end residues are part of each CDR3. The D gene is left open where the match is weak. Not all rows give a size; the values are once, few, many and, for expanded clones, a class.

clone_size: -; j_call: TRBJ1-2; v_call: TRBV5-1; d_call: TRBD1; cdr3_aa: CASSNGQASYGYTF; cdr3_nt: TGCGCCAGCAGCAACGGACAGGCCTCCTATGGCTACACCTTC
clone_size: -; j_call: TRBJ2-5; v_call: TRBV11-3; d_call: TRBD1; cdr3_aa: CASSLAPGQQETQYF; cdr3_nt: TGTGCCAGCAGCTTAGCCCCGGGACAGCAAGAGACCCAGTACTTC
clone_size: -; j_call: TRBJ1-1; v_call: TRBV5-3; d_call: TRBD1; cdr3_aa: CARSPGRQGENTEAFF; cdr3_nt: TGTGCCAGAAGCCCGGGTCGACAGGGAGAGAACACTGAAGCTTTCTTT
clone_size: -; j_call: TRBJ1-6; v_call: TRBV2; d_call: TRBD1; cdr3_aa: CASRSLRDRVGRPLHF; cdr3_nt: TGTGCCAGCAGATCACTGCGCGACAGGGTCGGGAGACCCCTCCACTTT
clone_size: few; j_call: TRBJ2-4; v_call: TRBV21-1; d_call: -; cdr3_aa: CASSKPITGF; cdr3_nt: TGTGCCAGCAGCAAGCCCATCACGGGATTC
clone_size: -; j_call: TRBJ1-2; v_call: TRBV15; d_call: -; cdr3_aa: CATSATRQTSYGYTF; cdr3_nt: TGTGCCACCAGCGCGACAAGACAGACGTCGTATGGCTACACCTTC
clone_size: -; j_call: TRBJ2-5; v_call: TRBV10-3; d_call: TRBD2; cdr3_aa: CAISVGASGGLETQYF; cdr3_nt: TGTGCCATCAGTGTGGGTGCTAGCGGGGGGCTGGAGACCCAGTACTTC
clone_size: -; j_call: TRBJ2-7; v_call: TRBV28; d_call: TRBD1; cdr3_aa: CASRLTGGNSYEQYF; cdr3_nt: TGTGCCAGCAGACTTACAGGGGGGAACTCCTACGAGCAGTACTTC
clone_size: -; j_call: TRBJ2-3; v_call: TRBV10-3; d_call: -; cdr3_aa: CAISEDIRFADTQYF; cdr3_nt: TGTGCCATCAGTGAGGACATCAGATTCGCAGATACGCAGTATTTT
clone_size: -; j_call: TRBJ1-6; v_call: TRBV7-2; d_call: -; cdr3_aa: CASSLAQGNSPLHF; cdr3_nt: TGTGCCAGCAGCTTAGCACAGGGTAATTCACCCCTCCACTTT
clone_size: -; j_call: TRBJ2-2; v_call: TRBV7-6; d_call: -; cdr3_aa: CASSILAPPNTGELFF; cdr3_nt: TGTGCCAGCAGCATCCTAGCGCCACCGAACACCGGGGAGCTGTTTTTT
clone_size: -; j_call: TRBJ2-1; v_call: TRBV11-3; d_call: -; cdr3_aa: CASSLTSGSYNEQFF; cdr3_nt: TGTGCCAGCAGCTTGACTAGTGGCTCCTACAATGAGCAGTTCTTC
clone_size: -; j_call: TRBJ1-5; v_call: TRBV6-1; d_call: TRBD1; cdr3_aa: CASRGTGGTQPQHF; cdr3_nt: TGTGCCAGCAGGGGGACAGGGGGTACTCAGCCCCAGCATTTT
clone_size: -; j_call: TRBJ1-3; v_call: TRBV5-4; d_call: -; cdr3_aa: CASSQEGSSGNTIYF; cdr3_nt: TGTGCCAGCAGCCAAGAGGGCAGCTCTGGAAACACCATATATTTT
clone_size: -; j_call: TRBJ2-3; v_call: TRBV5-6; d_call: TRBD2; cdr3_aa: CASSLVLSGGAGSTDTQYF; cdr3_nt: TGTGCCAGCAGCTTGGTCTTGTCCGGGGGGGCCGGGAGCACAGATACGCAGTATTTT
clone_size: -; j_call: TRBJ2-7; v_call: TRBV6-5; d_call: -; cdr3_aa: CASSYDPLAAEELSF; cdr3_nt: TGTGCCAGCAGTTACGATCCCCTCGCAGCGGAGGAGTTGTCCTTC
clone_size: -; j_call: TRBJ1-3; v_call: TRBV18; d_call: -; cdr3_aa: CASSPLSRDSGNTIYF; cdr3_nt: TGTGCCAGCTCACCGCTGTCTAGAGACTCTGGAAACACCATATATTTT
clone_size: -; j_call: TRBJ1-1; v_call: TRBV19; d_call: -; cdr3_aa: CASSPTWNTEAFF; cdr3_nt: TGTGCCAGTAGCCCTACGTGGAACACTGAAGCTTTCTTT
clone_size: -; j_call: TRBJ2-1; v_call: TRBV7-3; d_call: -; cdr3_aa: CASSPSHVTYNEQFF; cdr3_nt: TGTGCCAGCAGCCCTAGCCACGTCACCTACAATGAGCAGTTCTTC
clone_size: -; j_call: TRBJ2-1; v_call: TRBV14; d_call: -; cdr3_aa: CASSPIRGNSYNEQFF; cdr3_nt: TGTGCCAGCAGCCCCATAAGGGGAAATTCCTACAATGAGCAGTTCTTC
clone_size: -; j_call: TRBJ2-7; v_call: TRBV7-2; d_call: TRBD2; cdr3_aa: CASSLTGRGVIEQYF; cdr3_nt: TGTGCCAGCAGCTTAACCGGGAGGGGGGTTATAGAGCAGTACTTC
clone_size: once; j_call: TRBJ2-1; v_call: TRBV7-8; d_call: -; cdr3_aa: CASSPDRGTYNEQFF; cdr3_nt: TGTGCCAGCAGCCCAGACCGGGGGACCTACAATGAGCAGTTCTTC
clone_size: -; j_call: TRBJ2-5; v_call: TRBV7-3; d_call: TRBD2; cdr3_aa: CASSRLAQETQYF; cdr3_nt: TGTGCCAGCAGCCGACTAGCCCAAGAGACCCAGTACTTC
clone_size: -; j_call: TRBJ1-6; v_call: TRBV16; d_call: -; cdr3_aa: CASSPRGNSPLHF; cdr3_nt: TGTGCCAGCAGCCCCAGGGGAAATTCACCCCTCCACTTT
clone_size: -; j_call: TRBJ2-1; v_call: TRBV18; d_call: TRBD2; cdr3_aa: CASSSKGITSGGLRDEQFF; cdr3_nt: TGTGCCAGCTCATCTAAAGGGATAACTAGCGGGGGGCTCAGGGATGAGCAGTTCTTC
clone_size: -; j_call: TRBJ2-7; v_call: TRBV6-1; d_call: -; cdr3_aa: CASSPITGPSYEQYF; cdr3_nt: TGTGCCAGCAGTCCCATCACAGGGCCCTCCTACGAGCAGTACTTC
clone_size: -; j_call: TRBJ2-1; v_call: TRBV28; d_call: TRBD2; cdr3_aa: CASSLPTSGSYNEQFF; cdr3_nt: TGTGCCAGCAGTTTGCCCACTAGCGGGAGCTACAATGAGCAGTTCTTC
clone_size: few; j_call: TRBJ2-5; v_call: TRBV30; d_call: -; cdr3_aa: CAWSVVETQYF; cdr3_nt: TGTGCCTGGAGTGTCGTCGAGACCCAGTACTTC
clone_size: -; j_call: TRBJ2-6; v_call: TRBV18; d_call: -; cdr3_aa: CASSPGQPILSGANVLTF; cdr3_nt: TGTGCCAGCTCACCCGGACAGCCTATTCTTTCTGGGGCCAACGTCCTGACTTTC
clone_size: -; j_call: TRBJ1-2; v_call: TRBV19; d_call: -; cdr3_aa: CASSIGTYTEGYTF; cdr3_nt: TGTGCCAGTAGTATCGGGACATATACTGAAGGCTACACCTTC
clone_size: -; j_call: TRBJ1-3; v_call: TRBV27; d_call: -; cdr3_aa: CASSLTGLGNTIYF; cdr3_nt: TGTGCCAGCAGTTTAACAGGGCTTGGAAACACCATATATTTT
clone_size: -; j_call: TRBJ1-5; v_call: TRBV7-6; d_call: -; cdr3_aa: CASSLALGLSPSNQPQHF; cdr3_nt: TGTGCCAGCAGCTTAGCCCTTGGGCTTTCCCCTAGCAATCAGCCCCAGCATTTT
clone_size: -; j_call: TRBJ1-1; v_call: TRBV6-1; d_call: TRBD1; cdr3_aa: CASSEAQGVNTEAFF; cdr3_nt: TGTGCCAGCAGTGAAGCCCAGGGGGTGAACACTGAAGCTTTCTTT
clone_size: -; j_call: TRBJ1-1; v_call: TRBV9; d_call: -; cdr3_aa: CASSVSRNTEAFF; cdr3_nt: TGTGCCAGCAGCGTATCTAGGAACACTGAAGCTTTCTTT
clone_size: -; j_call: TRBJ2-5; v_call: TRBV6-5; d_call: TRBD1; cdr3_aa: CASSYSRGRKQETQYF; cdr3_nt: TGTGCCAGCAGTTACTCGAGGGGGCGGAAACAAGAGACCCAGTACTTC
clone_size: -; j_call: TRBJ2-7; v_call: TRBV5-1; d_call: -; cdr3_aa: CASSWTQGRQPYEQYF; cdr3_nt: TGCGCCAGCAGCTGGACCCAGGGGCGCCAACCCTACGAGCAGTACTTC
clone_size: -; j_call: TRBJ1-2; v_call: TRBV19; d_call: -; cdr3_aa: CASSNPRDTANYGYTF; cdr3_nt: TGTGCCAGTTCAAATCCCCGGGACACAGCTAACTATGGCTACACCTTC
clone_size: -; j_call: TRBJ1-4; v_call: TRBV9; d_call: TRBD1; cdr3_aa: CASSGQGKGINEKLFF; cdr3_nt: TGTGCCAGCAGCGGACAGGGGAAGGGGATTAATGAAAAACTGTTTTTT
clone_size: -; j_call: TRBJ2-3; v_call: TRBV19; d_call: TRBD1; cdr3_aa: CASSRTGDGTDTQYF; cdr3_nt: TGTGCCAGTAGTAGGACAGGGGATGGAACAGATACGCAGTATTTT
clone_size: -; j_call: TRBJ2-3; v_call: TRBV7-3; d_call: TRBD1; cdr3_aa: CASSLTFGTVLGGPSTDTQYF; cdr3_nt: TGTGCCAGCAGCTTAACATTTGGGACAGTCCTTGGGGGACCTAGCACAGATACGCAGTATTTT
clone_size: once; j_call: TRBJ1-3; v_call: TRBV19; d_call: -; cdr3_aa: CATNQAGSSGNTIYF; cdr3_nt: TGTGCCACCAACCAAGCGGGGAGCTCTGGAAACACCATATATTTT
clone_size: -; j_call: TRBJ2-2; v_call: TRBV29-1; d_call: -; cdr3_aa: CSALGGAYTGELFF; cdr3_nt: TGCAGCGCCCTTGGGGGCGCGTATACCGGGGAGCTGTTTTTT
clone_size: -; j_call: TRBJ2-7; v_call: TRBV6-5; d_call: -; cdr3_aa: CASSREALAGYEQYF; cdr3_nt: TGTGCCAGCAGTAGGGAGGCCCTTGCGGGCTACGAGCAGTACTTC
clone_size: -; j_call: TRBJ1-1; v_call: TRBV30; d_call: -; cdr3_aa: CAWRVTSNTEAFF; cdr3_nt: TGTGCCTGGAGAGTTACATCGAACACTGAAGCTTTCTTT